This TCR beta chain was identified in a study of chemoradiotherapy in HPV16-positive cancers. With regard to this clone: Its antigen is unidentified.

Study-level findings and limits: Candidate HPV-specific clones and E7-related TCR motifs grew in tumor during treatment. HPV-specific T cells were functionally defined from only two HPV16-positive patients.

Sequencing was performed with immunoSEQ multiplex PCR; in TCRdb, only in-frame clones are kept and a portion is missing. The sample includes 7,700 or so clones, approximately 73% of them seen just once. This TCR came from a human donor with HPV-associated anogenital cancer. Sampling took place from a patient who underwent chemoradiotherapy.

The CDR3 reads CAWMSGGRAFNEQFF. The CDR3 nucleotides are TGTGCCTGGATGTCTGGGGGGAGGGCCTTCAATGAGCAGTTCTTC. The V call is TRBV30, the J call TRBJ2-1, with TRBD2 matching 7 bases. Germline CDR1 and CDR2: GTSNPN and SVGIG (reference sequence). This CDR3 has 15 amino acids. Trimming at V came to 4 bases and at J to 6 bases, leaving 12 bases not matched to a gene.